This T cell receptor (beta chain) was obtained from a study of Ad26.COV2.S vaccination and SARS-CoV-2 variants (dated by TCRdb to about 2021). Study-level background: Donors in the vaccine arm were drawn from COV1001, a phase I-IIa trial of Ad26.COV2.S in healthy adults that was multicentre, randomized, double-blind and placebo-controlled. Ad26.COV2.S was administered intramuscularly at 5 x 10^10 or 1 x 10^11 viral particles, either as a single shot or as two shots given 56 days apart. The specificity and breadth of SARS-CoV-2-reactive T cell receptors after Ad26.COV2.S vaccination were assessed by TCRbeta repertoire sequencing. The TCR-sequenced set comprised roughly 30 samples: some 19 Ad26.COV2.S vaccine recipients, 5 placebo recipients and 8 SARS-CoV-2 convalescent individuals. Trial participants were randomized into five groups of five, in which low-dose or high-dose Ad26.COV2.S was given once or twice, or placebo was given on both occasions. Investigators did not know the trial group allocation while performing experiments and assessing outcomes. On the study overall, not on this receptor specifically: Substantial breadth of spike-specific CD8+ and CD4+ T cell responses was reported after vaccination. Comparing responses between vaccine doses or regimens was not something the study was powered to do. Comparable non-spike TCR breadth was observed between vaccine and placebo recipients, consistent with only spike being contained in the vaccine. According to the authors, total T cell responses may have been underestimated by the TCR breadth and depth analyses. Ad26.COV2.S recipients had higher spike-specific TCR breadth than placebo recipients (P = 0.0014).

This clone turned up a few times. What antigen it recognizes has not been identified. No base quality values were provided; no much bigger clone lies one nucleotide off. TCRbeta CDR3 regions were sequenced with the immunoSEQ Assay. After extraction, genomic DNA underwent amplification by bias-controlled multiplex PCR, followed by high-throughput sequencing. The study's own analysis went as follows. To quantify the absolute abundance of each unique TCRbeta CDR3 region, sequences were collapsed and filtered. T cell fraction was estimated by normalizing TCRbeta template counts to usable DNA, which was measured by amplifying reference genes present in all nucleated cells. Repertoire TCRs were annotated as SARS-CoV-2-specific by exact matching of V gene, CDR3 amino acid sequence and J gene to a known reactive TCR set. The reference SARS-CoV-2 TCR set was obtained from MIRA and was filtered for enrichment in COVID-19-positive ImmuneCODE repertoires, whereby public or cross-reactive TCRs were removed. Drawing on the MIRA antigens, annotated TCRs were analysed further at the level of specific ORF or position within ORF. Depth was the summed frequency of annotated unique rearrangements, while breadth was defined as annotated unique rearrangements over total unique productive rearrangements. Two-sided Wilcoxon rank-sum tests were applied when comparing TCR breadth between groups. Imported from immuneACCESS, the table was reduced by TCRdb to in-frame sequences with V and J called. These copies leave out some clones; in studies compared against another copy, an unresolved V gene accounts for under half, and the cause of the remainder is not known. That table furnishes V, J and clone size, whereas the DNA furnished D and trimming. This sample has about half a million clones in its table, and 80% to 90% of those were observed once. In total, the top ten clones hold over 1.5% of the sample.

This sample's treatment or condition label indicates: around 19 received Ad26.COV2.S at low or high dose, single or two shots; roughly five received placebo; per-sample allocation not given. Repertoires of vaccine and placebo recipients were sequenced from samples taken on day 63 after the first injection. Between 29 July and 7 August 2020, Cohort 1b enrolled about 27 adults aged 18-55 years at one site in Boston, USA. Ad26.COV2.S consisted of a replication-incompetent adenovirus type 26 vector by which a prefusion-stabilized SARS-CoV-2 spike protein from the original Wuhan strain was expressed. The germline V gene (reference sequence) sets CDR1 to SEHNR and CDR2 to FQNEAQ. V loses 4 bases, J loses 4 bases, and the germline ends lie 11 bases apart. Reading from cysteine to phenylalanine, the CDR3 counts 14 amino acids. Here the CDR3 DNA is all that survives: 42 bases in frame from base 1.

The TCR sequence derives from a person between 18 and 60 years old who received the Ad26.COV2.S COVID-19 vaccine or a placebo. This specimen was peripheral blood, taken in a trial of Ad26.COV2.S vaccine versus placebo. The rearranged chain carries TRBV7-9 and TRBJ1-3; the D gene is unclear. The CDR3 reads CASSSRTLGNTIYF. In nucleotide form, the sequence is TGTGCCAGCAGCTCCCGGACCTTAGGAAACACCATATATTTT.